This passage covers 3 T cell receptor beta chains from one sample sequenced in a study of blood T cell repertoires in COVID-19. TCRdb's table, derived via immunoSEQ multiplex PCR, lists solely in-frame clones and lacks some. The sample lists 150,000 to 180,000 clones; roughly 80% were seen once. Sequences were obtained from peripheral blood. All receptors come from a woman over 75 with acute or convalescent COVID-19.

Concerning this clone itself: The sample contains more than one DNA sequence encoding this CDR3. V gene TRBV6-5 combines with J gene TRBJ1-2; D perhaps matches TRBD1 (6 bases). V was clipped by 6 bases and J by 2 bases, with 7 bases between them. The CDR3 totals 12 residues. Germline V CDR1 and CDR2: MNHEY, SVGAGI. CDR3 bases: TGTGCCAGCAGAGACAGGAACTATGGCTACACCTTC. Protein: CASRDRNYGYTF.

V gene TRBV5-1 combines with J gene TRBJ1-1; tentatively, D is TRBD1 (5 bases). Per germline, CDR1 SGHRS and CDR2 YFSETQ. CDR3 length: 12 amino acids. Trimming removed 0 bases at V and 7 bases at J, with 7 bases between. The CDR3, as DNA: TGCGCCAGCAGCTTGGGACAGCTTGAAGCTTTCTTT. It yields the protein CASSLGQLEAFF. The variable domain in full, completed from reference TRBV5-1 and TRBJ1-1, reads KAGVTQTPRYLIKTRGQQVTLSCSPISGHRSVSWYQQTPGQGLQFLFEYFSETQRNKGNFPGRFSGRQFSNSRSEMNVSTLELGDSALYLCASSLGQLEAFFGQGTRLTVV.

In its sample, this clone was seen once. The chain is built from TRBV19 and TRBJ1-5, with 8 nucleotides matching TRBD1. The CDR3 is 16 amino acids. V lost 6 bases and J lost 1; bases outside the gene matches: 8. Germline loops: CDR1 LNHDA, CDR2 SQIVND (reference sequence). CDR3 sequence: CASSVSRTGSNQPQHF. Written as DNA, the CDR3 is TGTGCCAGTAGCGTTTCCAGGACAGGGAGCAATCAGCCCCAGCATTTT.